The present TCR beta chain was sequenced within a study of blood T cell repertoires in COVID-19. Across the whole study: From the United States, Italy and Spain came samples of acute and convalescent COVID-19. PBMCs, B-cell-depleted T cells, or T cells provided the cDNA or gDNA that made up the material.

The CDR3 consists of 16 residues. V was shortened by 2 bases and J by 1 base, with 9 bases between the two germline ends. CDR1 SGHTA and CDR2 FQGTGA come from the germline V gene. Original methodology: Counts of nucleated cells, estimated from reference gene primer amplification, were obtained. Assay used: immunoSEQ multiplex PCR; TCRdb lists only in-frame clones, some missing. V and J calls and clone size follow that table, whereas D and trimming were derived from the DNA. The data show about 120,000 clones, 75% to 90% seen once. This chain uses TRBV7-3 with TRBJ2-6, with D maybe TRBD2 (5 bases). This TCR came from a man in his forties or fifties with acute or convalescent COVID-19. The source material was peripheral blood. CDR3 sequence reads: CASSLRGTSGANVLTF. The CDR3 nucleotides read TGTGCCAGCAGCTTACGGGGTACGTCTGGGGCCAACGTCCTGACTTTC.